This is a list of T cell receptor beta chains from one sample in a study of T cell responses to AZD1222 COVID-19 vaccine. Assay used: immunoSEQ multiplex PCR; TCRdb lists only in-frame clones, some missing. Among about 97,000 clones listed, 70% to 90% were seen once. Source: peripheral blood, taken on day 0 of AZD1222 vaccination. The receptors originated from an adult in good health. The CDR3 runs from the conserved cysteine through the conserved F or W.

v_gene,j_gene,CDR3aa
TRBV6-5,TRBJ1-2,CAGSGTDYGYTF
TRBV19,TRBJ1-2,CASSIVGGTYGYTF
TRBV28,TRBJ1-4,CASSWSISLNEKLFF
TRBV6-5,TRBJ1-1,CASSHIDRGTTEAFF
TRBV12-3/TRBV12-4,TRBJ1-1,CASSRQGDTEAFF
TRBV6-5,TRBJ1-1,CASRDRGMNTEAFF
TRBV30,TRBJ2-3,CAWSVEASGTTDTQYF
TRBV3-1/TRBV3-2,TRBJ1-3,CASSQDRRRSGNTIYF
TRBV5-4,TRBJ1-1,CASSLRGKATEAFF
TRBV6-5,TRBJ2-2,CASSYWSTGVTGELFF
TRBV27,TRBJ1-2,CASSQGGQNYGYTF
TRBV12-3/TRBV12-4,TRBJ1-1,CASSTGVTEAFF
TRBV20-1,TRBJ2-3,CSATDLAGGGTDTQYF
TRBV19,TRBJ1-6,CASSPQGSSPLHF
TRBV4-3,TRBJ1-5,CASSQDAQENNQPQHF
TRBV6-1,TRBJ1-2,CASSEPREIHGYTF
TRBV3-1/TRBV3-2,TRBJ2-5,CASSQVGKETQYF
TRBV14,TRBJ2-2,CASSQAASAANTGELFF
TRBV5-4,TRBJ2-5,CASSLRTSVQETQYF
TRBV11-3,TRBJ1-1,CASSPRQGTEAFF
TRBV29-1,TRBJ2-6,CSVARSGTGSGANVLTF
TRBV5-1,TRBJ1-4,CASSLDSLGGEKLFF
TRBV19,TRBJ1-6,CASSIQGSYNSPLHF
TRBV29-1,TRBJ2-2,CSVGEGLGELFF
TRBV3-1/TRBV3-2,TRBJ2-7,CASSLTSGSYEQYF
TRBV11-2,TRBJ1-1,CASSSTGGEDTEAFF
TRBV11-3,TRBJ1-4,CASKRGKGEKLFF
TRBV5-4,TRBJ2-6,CASSLAPGQGRSGANVLTF
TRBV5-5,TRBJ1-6,CASILADNSPLHF
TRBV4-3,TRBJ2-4,CASSPGGSGAKNIQYF
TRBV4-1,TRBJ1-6,CASSQLPTDYNSPLHF
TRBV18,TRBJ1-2,CASSPGGRDGYTF
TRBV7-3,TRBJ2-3,CASSLTGPDTQYF
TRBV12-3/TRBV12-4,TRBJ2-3,CAIRGLTDTQYF
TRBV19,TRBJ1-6,CASSADSPDSPLHF
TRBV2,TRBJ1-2,CASSANPGTGNYGYTF
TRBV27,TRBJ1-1,CASSLGSGQLNTEAFF